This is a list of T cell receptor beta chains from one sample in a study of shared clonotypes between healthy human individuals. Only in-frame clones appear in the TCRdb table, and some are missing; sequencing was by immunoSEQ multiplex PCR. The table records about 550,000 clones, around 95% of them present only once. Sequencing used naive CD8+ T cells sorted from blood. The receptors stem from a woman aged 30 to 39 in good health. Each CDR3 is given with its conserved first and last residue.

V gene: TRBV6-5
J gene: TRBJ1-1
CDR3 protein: CASNAVSANTEAFF

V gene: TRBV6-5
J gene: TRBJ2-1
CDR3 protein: CATRRGHSDEQFF

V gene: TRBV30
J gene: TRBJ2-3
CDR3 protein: CAWNFGAAPPATDTQYF

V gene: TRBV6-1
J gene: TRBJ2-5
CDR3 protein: CASRTGLAGWETQYF

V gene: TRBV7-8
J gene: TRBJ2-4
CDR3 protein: CASSLLRERGNIQYF

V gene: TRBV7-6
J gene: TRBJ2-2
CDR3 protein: CASSLTSGGTGELFF

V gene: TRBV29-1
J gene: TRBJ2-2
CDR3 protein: CSVSGTGHTGELFF

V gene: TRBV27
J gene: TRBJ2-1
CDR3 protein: CASSRGTSWTEQFF

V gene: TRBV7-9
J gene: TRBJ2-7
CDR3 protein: CASSDRDRGQEQYF

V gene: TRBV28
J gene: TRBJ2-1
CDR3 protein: CASLTGWSYNEQFF

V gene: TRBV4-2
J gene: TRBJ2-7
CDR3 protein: CASSQEAQGAYEQYF

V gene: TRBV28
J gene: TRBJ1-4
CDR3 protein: CASSPTGEPSTNEKLFF

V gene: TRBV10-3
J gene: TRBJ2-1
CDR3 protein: CAISESAGAGYNEQFF

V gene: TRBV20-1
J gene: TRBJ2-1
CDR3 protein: CSARDFNEQFF

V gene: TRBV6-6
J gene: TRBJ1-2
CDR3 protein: CASVRGGRYGYTF

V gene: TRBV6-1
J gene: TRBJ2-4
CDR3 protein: CASTFRTVGKNIQYF

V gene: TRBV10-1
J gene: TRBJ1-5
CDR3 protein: CASSERQPQHF